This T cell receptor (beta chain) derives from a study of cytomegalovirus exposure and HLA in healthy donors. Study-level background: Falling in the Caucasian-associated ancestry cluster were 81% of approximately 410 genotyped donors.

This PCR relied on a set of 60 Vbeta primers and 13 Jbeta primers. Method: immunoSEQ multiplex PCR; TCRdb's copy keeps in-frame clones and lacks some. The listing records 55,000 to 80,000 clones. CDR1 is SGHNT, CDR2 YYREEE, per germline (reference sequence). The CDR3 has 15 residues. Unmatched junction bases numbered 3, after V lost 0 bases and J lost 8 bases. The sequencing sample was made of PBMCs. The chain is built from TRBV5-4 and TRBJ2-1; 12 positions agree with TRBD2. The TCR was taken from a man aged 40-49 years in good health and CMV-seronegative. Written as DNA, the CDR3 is TGTGCCAGCAGCTTGGAGCTAGCGGGGGGGCATGAGCAGTTCTTC. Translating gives CASSLELAGGHEQFF.